The 26 T cell receptor beta chains presented below share a single source sample, sequenced in a study of monozygotic twins with inflammatory bowel disease. TCRdb reprocessed the 5' RACE reads and keeps a single row for each CDR3 protein, giving no DNA. This sample's clone table lists around 450,000 distinct CDR3 sequences. The source material was blood. Receptors originate from a human donor with ulcerative colitis or Crohn's disease, or a healthy co-twin of an affected twin (not recorded which).

The gene calls are TRBV11-2 and TRBJ2-5; the D call from TCRdb, TRBD2, cannot be confirmed without DNA. This CDR3 contains 17 residues. Per the germline V gene, CDR1 is SGHAT and CDR2 is FQNNGV. The CDR3 region is CASSPRTSGSKLETQYF.

The rearrangement links TRBV20-1 to TRBJ2-5; TCRdb's D call, TRBD1, is unchecked because there is no DNA. CDR1 DFQATT and CDR2 SNEGSKA come from the germline V gene (reference sequence). This CDR3 contains 12 residues. CDR3 residues: CSAPPSEETQYF.

CDR3 loop: CASSPENRAGELFF. This chain uses TRBV5-1 with TRBJ2-2. Looked up from germline, CDR1 is SGHRS and CDR2 is YFSETQ. This CDR3 spans 14 amino acids.

V gene TRBV20-1 combines with J gene TRBJ2-3; TCRdb selects TRBD2, and the lack of DNA leaves this call unchecked. The CDR3 is 14 residues long. In germline, CDR1 is DFQATT, CDR2 SNEGSKA (reference sequence). CDR3 sequence reads: CSASLAGVTDTQYF.

The V and J genes are TRBV6-5 and TRBJ1-5; with no DNA, the TCRdb D assignment of TRBD1 cannot be verified. Per the germline V gene, CDR1 is MNHEY and CDR2 is SVGAGI. CDR3 length: 14 residues. This CDR3 reads CASSYSRVDQPQHF.

The chain joins TRBV5-1 to TRBJ1-3. Germline V gene sequence: CDR1 SGHRS, CDR2 YFSETQ. The CDR3 has 15 residues. The CDR3 reads CASSFSAASGNTIYF.

The J gene is TRBJ2-5, the V gene TRBV2. The CDR3 has 12 residues. CDR1 and CDR2 from the germline V gene are SNHLY and FYNNEI. The CDR3 sequence is CASSFQEETQYF.

V and J are TRBV20-1 and TRBJ2-3; TCRdb gives TRBD2 as the D gene, but with no DNA this cannot be confirmed. The CDR3 runs 14 residues. Germline CDR1 reads DFQATT; CDR2 reads SNEGSKA (reference sequence). Here the CDR3 reads CSGLLAGGVDTQYF.

V is TRBV27 and J is TRBJ2-7; TCRdb reports TRBD2, a call that lacks DNA to check it against. The length of the CDR3 is 14 residues. Per germline, CDR1 MNHEY and CDR2 SMNVEV (reference sequence). Here the CDR3 reads CASSSPTVAYEQYF.

This chain uses TRBV28 with TRBJ1-1; TCRdb's D call, TRBD1, is unchecked because there is no DNA. Germline loops: CDR1 MDHEN, CDR2 SYDVKM. This CDR3 spans 11 amino acids. The CDR3 region is CASRGGAEAFF. Supplemented by reference TRBV28 and TRBJ1-1, the full variable domain reads DVKVTQSSRYLVKRTGEKVFLECVQDMDHENMFWYRQDPGLGLRLIYFSYDVKMKEKGDIPEGYSVSREKKERFSLILESASTNQTSMYLCASRGGAEAFFGQGTRLTVV.

V usage is TRBV29-1 and J usage is TRBJ2-7; TCRdb outputs TRBD2, but without DNA this stays unchecked. CDR3 length equals 13 residues. Germline CDR1 is SQVTM and CDR2 is ANQGSEA. The CDR3 region is CSVVGVLAAQQYF.

The chain carries TRBV7-7 and TRBJ2-2; the D gene TCRdb calls, TRBD1, cannot be checked with no DNA. The CDR3 runs to 14 residues. CDR1 is SSHAT and CDR2 is FNYEAQ in the germline V gene (reference sequence). The CDR3: CASSRQGRGGELFF.

The V call is TRBV7-2, the J call TRBJ1-1; the D gene TCRdb calls, TRBD1, cannot be checked with no DNA. This CDR3 contains 15 residues. Germline CDR1 reads SGHTA; CDR2 reads FQGNSA. The CDR3 sequence: CASSFQGYSNTEAFF.

The chain combines TRBV5-5 with TRBJ1-1; TCRdb gives TRBD1 as the D gene, but with no DNA this cannot be confirmed. In germline, CDR1 is SGHKS, CDR2 YYEKEE (reference sequence). This CDR3 is built from 14 residues. The CDR3 region is CASSLEQGWTEAFF.

CDR3 loop: CATSRSGELFF. J is TRBJ2-2 and V is TRBV15. The germline V gene has CDR1 LNHNV and CDR2 YYDKDF (reference sequence). This CDR3 contains 11 residues.

The V gene is TRBV24-1, the J gene TRBJ2-3; absent DNA, TCRdb's TRBD1 call cannot be checked. The CDR3 sequence is 14 residues long. The germline V gene encodes CDR1 KGHDR and CDR2 SFDVKD. CDR3 region: CATSGTGDTDTQYF.

The chain's CDR3 is CAISEGPSGEQFF. The V call is TRBV10-3, the J call TRBJ2-1; TCRdb outputs TRBD1, but without DNA this stays unchecked. The CDR3 length is 13 residues. The germline V gene encodes CDR1 ENHRY and CDR2 SYGVKD.

The rearrangement uses TRBV28 and TRBJ1-4; TCRdb gives TRBD1 as the D gene, but with no DNA this cannot be confirmed. Germline values: CDR1 MDHEN, CDR2 SYDVKM. CDR3 size: 12 residues. CDR3 sequence reads: CASGQGNEKLFF.

The chain joins TRBV11-2 to TRBJ1-3; TCRdb gives TRBD1 as the D gene, but with no DNA this cannot be confirmed. The CDR3 sequence is 15 residues long. Germline CDR1 SGHAT, CDR2 FQNNGV. CDR3 residues: CASSHSSGRGNTIYF. Full variable domain (rest looked up from reference TRBV11-2 and TRBJ1-3): EAGVAQSPRYKIIEKRQSVAFWCNPISGHATLYWYQQILGQGPKLLIQFQNNGVVDDSQLPKDRFSAERLKGVDSTLKIQPAKLEDSAVYLCASSHSSGRGNTIYFGEGSWLTVV.

The chain carries TRBV7-8 and TRBJ1-1; TCRdb lists TRBD1, though no DNA is available to test this call. Germline V gene data show CDR1 as SGHVS and CDR2 as FQNEAQ. CDR3 length: 16 residues. CDR3 sequence: CASSLISGGSNTEAFF.

The CDR3 protein is CASSFTSGRSYEQYF. V is TRBV7-9 and J is TRBJ2-7; the D call of TRBD2 rests on TCRdb alone, since no DNA is present to check it. This CDR3 is built from 15 residues. Germline CDR1 SEHNR, CDR2 FQNEAQ (reference sequence).

CDR3 protein: CASSQWQGGTGELFF. The chain has TRBV5-1 and TRBJ2-2; the D call of TRBD1 rests on TCRdb alone, since no DNA is present to check it. The germline V gene has CDR1 SGHRS and CDR2 YFSETQ. The CDR3 sequence is 15 residues long.

The rearrangement uses TRBV7-9 and TRBJ1-5; TCRdb selects TRBD1, and the lack of DNA leaves this call unchecked. The CDR3 contains 16 residues. CDR1 and CDR2 from the germline V gene are SEHNR and FQNEAQ (reference sequence). This CDR3 is CASSFGTGTSNQPQHF.

CDR3 in amino acids: CASSAGLAGVTGELFF. The V call is TRBV9, the J call TRBJ2-2; without DNA, the TCRdb call of TRBD2 cannot be checked. The CDR3 loop spans 16 amino acids. Per the germline V gene, CDR1 is SGDLS and CDR2 is YYNGEE. The full variable domain, its missing parts supplied by reference TRBV9 and TRBJ2-2, is DSGVTQTPKHLITATGQRVTLRCSPRSGDLSVYWYQQSLDQGLQFLIQYYNGEERAKGNILERFSAQQFPDLHSELNLSSLELGDSALYFCASSAGLAGVTGELFFGEGSRLTVL.

The CDR3 loop reads CASSYAGEGGYTF. The gene calls are TRBV5-1 and TRBJ1-2; TCRdb calls TRBD1, which cannot be checked without DNA. This CDR3 is 13 amino acids long. Looked up from germline, CDR1 is SGHRS and CDR2 is YFSETQ.

The CDR3 is CASSDGTAYYEQYF. J is TRBJ2-7 and V is TRBV6-1; TCRdb's assignment of TRBD1 cannot be checked, as there is no DNA. Germline CDR1 and CDR2: MNHNS and SASEGT. This CDR3 has 14 residues.